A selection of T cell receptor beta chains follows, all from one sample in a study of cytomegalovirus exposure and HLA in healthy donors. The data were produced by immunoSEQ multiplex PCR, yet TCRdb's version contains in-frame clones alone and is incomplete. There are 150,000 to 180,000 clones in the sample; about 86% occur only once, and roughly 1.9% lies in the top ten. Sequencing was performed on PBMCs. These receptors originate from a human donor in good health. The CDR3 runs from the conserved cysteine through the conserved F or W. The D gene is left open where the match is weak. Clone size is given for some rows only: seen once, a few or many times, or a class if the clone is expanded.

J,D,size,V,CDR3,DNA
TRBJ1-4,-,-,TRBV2,CASSVLEKLFF,TGTGCCAGCAGTGTTCTTGAAAAACTGTTTTTT
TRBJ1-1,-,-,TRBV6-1,CASSDLHTEAFF,TGTGCCAGCAGTGACCTACACACTGAAGCTTTCTTT
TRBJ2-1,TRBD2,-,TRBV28,CASSPGTSGYNEQFF,TGTGCCAGCAGTCCCGGGACTAGCGGCTACAATGAGCAGTTCTTC
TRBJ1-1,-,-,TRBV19,CASKSVAMTNTEAFF,TGTGCCAGTAAGTCGGTGGCGATGACTAACACTGAAGCTTTCTTT
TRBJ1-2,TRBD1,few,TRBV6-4,CASSDSEGAPNYGYTF,TGTGCCAGCAGTGACTCCGAGGGGGCGCCTAACTATGGCTACACCTTC
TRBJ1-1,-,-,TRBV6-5,CASSYSNSAGNTEAFF,TGTGCCAGCAGTTACTCGAACAGTGCAGGGAACACTGAAGCTTTCTTT
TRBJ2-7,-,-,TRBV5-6,CASSSGSYEQYF,TGTGCCAGCAGCTCCGGGTCCTACGAGCAGTACTTC
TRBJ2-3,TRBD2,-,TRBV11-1,CASSPGGRLAGKTDTQYF,TGTGCCAGCAGCCCCGGAGGTCGACTAGCGGGGAAGACAGATACGCAGTATTTT
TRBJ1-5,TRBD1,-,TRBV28,CASRTGGMVNQPQHF,TGTGCCAGCCGGACAGGGGGCATGGTCAATCAGCCCCAGCATTTT
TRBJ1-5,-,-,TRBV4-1,CASSQEEDRGDQPQHF,TGCGCCAGCAGCCAAGAAGAGGACAGAGGTGATCAGCCCCAGCATTTT
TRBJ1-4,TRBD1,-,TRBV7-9,CASSLTGGREKLFF,TGTGCCAGCAGCCTGACAGGGGGAAGAGAAAAACTGTTTTTT
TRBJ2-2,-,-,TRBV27,CASRELLPPRDGELFF,TGTGCCAGCAGAGAGCTATTGCCCCCACGGGACGGGGAGCTGTTTTTT
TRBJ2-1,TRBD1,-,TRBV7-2,CASSQRQGSYNEQFF,TGTGCCAGCAGCCAACGACAGGGCTCCTACAATGAGCAGTTCTTC